This T cell receptor (beta chain) was found in a study of human T cells and chemical hapten exposure (dated by TCRdb to about 2021). With regard to the full study: For sensitization, 2% DPC in acetone was applied to a 2 cm by 2 cm area of upper inner arm skin. Weekly therapeutic DPC doses were additionally applied to the scalp of patients throughout the roughly 25-week study period. Patch tests used Finn chambers with 0.01% DPC on the upper back, scored after 6 days by International Contact Dermatitis Research Group standards. The mostly female patient cohort included alopecia areata with under or over 50% scalp involvement, alopecia totalis and alopecia universalis. Libraries were combined into a pool for sequencing, and differences in TCR yield between samples came mainly from small differences in library volumes within the pool. This study followed changes in the peripheral blood TCR repertoire in vivo during primary and secondary sensitization of alopecia patients to the hapten diphenylcyclopropenone (DPC). Blood samples were taken from patients before sensitization (week 0) and then at 2, 6 and about 24 weeks after DPC sensitization. Twenty-nine alopecia patients provided blood for TCR sequencing at one to four time points (pre-sensitization, 2, 6 and 24 weeks).

Library construction relied on RACE. Data came from a NextSeq 500. During library preparation, unique molecular identifiers were attached to individual cDNA molecules so that TCRs could be counted quantitatively and reproducibly. Each blood RNA sample was used to sequence both TCR alpha and TCR beta chains. In the paper's pipeline: The median number of TCRs per sample was some 100,000, ranging from about 23,224 to 690,600. V, J and CDR3 annotation of the TCR reads was performed with the Decombinator software suite. For the PS versus PT1 abundance plots, all samples were subsampled to the same number of TCRs (28,000). Expanded TCRs were defined as absent before sensitization and observed at least eight times at the 2-week time point. TCRdb took the public reads, trimmed them with fastp at Q25, ran MiXCR for clone calling and kept in-frame beta chains. Duplicate CDR3 protein sequences are folded into a single record with the most common DNA and genes. The V and J calls here are based on TCRdb, not the publication. This sample gives roughly 120,000 distinct CDR3 sequences in total; roughly 15% of them show up just once. The biggest ten clones account for over 0.85% of the sample.

On the study overall, not on this receptor specifically: Repeated subsampling changed both the strength of the expansion versus patch-test correlation and the threshold at which the correlation became significant. Compared with pre-sensitization or healthy control sets, expanded TCRs formed significantly more large CDR3 similarity clusters, which is consistent with antigen-driven responses. DPC sensitization did not change the number of TCRs with a frequency above 1 in 1000, and there was no evidence of changes in global repertoire structure. All patients had alopecia, a presumed autoimmune disease, so their immune response might differ from that of healthy individuals. Patch test score was positively correlated with the number of PT1 expanded TCRs, with significance at thresholds 8, 16 and 32 but not at 4.

According to the study, the label for this sample's time point signals: patch test 1, 2 weeks after DPC sensitization. The intended sense of this specimen's treatment or condition label: therapeutic diphenylcyclopropenone sensitization with weekly scalp DPC. At each patch-test visit, blood was drawn before the patch test was applied. Eligible patients were aged 18 to 70, diagnosed with alopecia, deemed suitable for DPC therapy, and excluded if pregnant. Total RNA was extracted from unfractionated whole blood collected in Tempus Blood RNA tubes. This clonotype was found once. The target of this receptor is not known. The junction and the germline gene differ at one end; a read error may be behind it. The CDR3 spans 15 residues, from the cysteine through the phenylalanine. Only the CDR3 region is kept as DNA, spanning 45 bases read in frame from base 1.

The sample in question was whole blood, obtained in connection with sensitization to the hapten diphenylcyclopropenone (DPC). This chain is built from TRBV12-3 or TRBV12-4 and TRBJ1-5; possibly the D gene is TRBD1, per 6 matching bases. The TCR comes from a man between 18 and 35 years old with alopecia areata. Some clones in this sample may be carry-over from other donors' samples. The DNA reads TGTGCCAGCAGTTTAGAAGGCAGGGGCAATCAGTCCCAGCATTTT. It translates to CASSLEGRGNQSQHF.